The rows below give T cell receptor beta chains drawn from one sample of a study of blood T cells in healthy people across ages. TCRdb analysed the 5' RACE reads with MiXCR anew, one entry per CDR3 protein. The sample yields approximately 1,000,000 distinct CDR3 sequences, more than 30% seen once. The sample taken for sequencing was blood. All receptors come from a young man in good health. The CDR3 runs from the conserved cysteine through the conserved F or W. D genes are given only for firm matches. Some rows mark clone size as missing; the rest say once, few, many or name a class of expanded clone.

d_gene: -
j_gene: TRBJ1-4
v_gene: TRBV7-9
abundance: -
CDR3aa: CASSDQRATNEKLFF
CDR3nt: TGTGCCAGCAGCGACCAGCGAGCAACTAATGAAAAACTGTTTTTT

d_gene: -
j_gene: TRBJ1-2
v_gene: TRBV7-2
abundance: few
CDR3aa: CANEIIGVGGYTF
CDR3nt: TGTGCCAACGAGATCATAGGGGTAGGCGGCTACACCTTC

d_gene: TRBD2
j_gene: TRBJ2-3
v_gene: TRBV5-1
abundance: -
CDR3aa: CASSPGLAWLSTDTQYF
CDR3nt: TGCGCCAGCAGCCCAGGACTAGCTTGGTTGAGCACAGATACGCAGTATTTT

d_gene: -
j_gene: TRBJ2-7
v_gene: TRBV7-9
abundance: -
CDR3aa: CASTQTGTYEQYF
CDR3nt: TGTGCCAGCACCCAAACAGGGACCTACGAGCAGTACTTC

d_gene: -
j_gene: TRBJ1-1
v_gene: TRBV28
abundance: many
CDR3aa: CASSLAPNTEAFF
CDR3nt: TGTGCCAGCAGCTTAGCGCCGAACACTGAAGCTTTCTTT

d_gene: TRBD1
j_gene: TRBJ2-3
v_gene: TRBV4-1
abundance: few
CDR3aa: CASSHRTGEEDTQYF
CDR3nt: TGCGCCAGCAGCCACCGGACAGGGGAAGAAGATACGCAGTATTTT

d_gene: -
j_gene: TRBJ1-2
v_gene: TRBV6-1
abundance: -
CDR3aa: CASSEEPRGRDYGYTF
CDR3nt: TGTGCCAGCAGTGAAGAACCGAGGGGCAGGGACTATGGCTACACCTTC

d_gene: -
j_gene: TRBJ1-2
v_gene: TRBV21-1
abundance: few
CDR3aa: CASSVSSGTVFVQRGYTF
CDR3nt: TGTGCCAGCAGCGTCTCGTCCGGGACAGTTTTTGTCCAGCGAGGCTACACCTTC

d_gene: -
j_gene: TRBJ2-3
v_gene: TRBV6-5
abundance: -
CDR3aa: CASSQEGFTDTQYF
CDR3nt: TGTGCCAGCAGTCAGGAGGGGTTCACAGATACGCAGTATTTT

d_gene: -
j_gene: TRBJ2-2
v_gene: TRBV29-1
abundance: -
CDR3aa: CSVADEQFTGELFF
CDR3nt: TGCAGCGTTGCTGACGAACAGTTCACCGGGGAGCTGTTTTTT

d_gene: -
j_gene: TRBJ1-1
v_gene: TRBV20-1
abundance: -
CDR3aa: CSARGRSDWESAFF
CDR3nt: TGCAGTGCCCGGGGTAGGTCGGATTGGGAAAGCGCTTTCTTT

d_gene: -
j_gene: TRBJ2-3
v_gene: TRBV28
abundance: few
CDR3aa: CASTKYGPSSIDTQYF
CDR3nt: TGTGCCAGCACCAAATATGGGCCTAGCAGTATAGATACGCAGTATTTT

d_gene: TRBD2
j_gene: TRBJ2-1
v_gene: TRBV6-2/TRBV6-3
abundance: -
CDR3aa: CASIGLAGGQALYNEQFF
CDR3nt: TGTGCCAGCATAGGCCTAGCGGGGGGTCAGGCTCTCTACAATGAGCAGTTCTTC

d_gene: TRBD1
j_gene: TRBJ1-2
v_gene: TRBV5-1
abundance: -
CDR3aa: CASSSQGHYGYTF
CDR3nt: TGCGCCAGCAGTTCACAGGGGCACTATGGCTACACCTTC

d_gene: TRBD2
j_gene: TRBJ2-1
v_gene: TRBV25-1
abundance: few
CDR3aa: CASSEYGGGANEQFF
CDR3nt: TGTGCCAGCAGTGAATACGGCGGGGGGGCCAATGAGCAGTTCTTC

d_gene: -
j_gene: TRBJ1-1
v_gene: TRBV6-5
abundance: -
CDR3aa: CASSYGQSTEAFF
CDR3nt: TGTGCCAGCAGTTACGGACAGAGCACTGAAGCTTTCTTT

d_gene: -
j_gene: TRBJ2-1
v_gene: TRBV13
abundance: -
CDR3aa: CASSSQTNGNPYNEQFF
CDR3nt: TGTGCCAGCAGCTCCCAGACTAACGGAAACCCTTACAATGAGCAGTTCTTC

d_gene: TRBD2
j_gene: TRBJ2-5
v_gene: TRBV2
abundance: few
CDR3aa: CASSDSASGGARETQYF
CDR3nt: TGTGCCAGCAGTGATTCGGCTAGCGGGGGGGCAAGAGAGACCCAGTACTTC

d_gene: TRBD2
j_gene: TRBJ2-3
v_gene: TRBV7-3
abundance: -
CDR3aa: CASSLDGGTSTGTQYF
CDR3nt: TGTGCCAGCAGCTTAGACGGCGGGACTAGCACAGGTACGCAGTATTTT

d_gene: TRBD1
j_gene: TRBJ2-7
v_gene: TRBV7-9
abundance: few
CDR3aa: CASSLRDRDEQYF
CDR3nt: TGTGCCAGCAGCTTAAGAGACAGGGACGAGCAGTACTTC

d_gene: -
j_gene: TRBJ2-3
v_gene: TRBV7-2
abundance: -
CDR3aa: CASSLTPGTDTQYF
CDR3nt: TGTGCCAGCAGCTTAACCCCTGGCACAGATACGCAGTATTTT

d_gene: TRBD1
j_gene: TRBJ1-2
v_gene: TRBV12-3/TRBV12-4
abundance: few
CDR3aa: CASSRDRATNYGYTF
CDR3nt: TGTGCCAGCAGTCGCGACAGGGCCACTAACTATGGCTACACCTTC

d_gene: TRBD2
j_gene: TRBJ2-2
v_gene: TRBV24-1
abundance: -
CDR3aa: CATSEQAVSGGWGTGELFF
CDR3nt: TGTGCCACCAGTGAGCAAGCCGTCAGCGGGGGATGGGGCACCGGGGAGCTGTTTTTT

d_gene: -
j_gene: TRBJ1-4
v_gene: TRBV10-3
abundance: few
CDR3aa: CAISESVVRDSNEKLFF
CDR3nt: TGTGCCATCAGTGAGTCTGTAGTGAGGGATTCGAATGAAAAACTGTTTTTT

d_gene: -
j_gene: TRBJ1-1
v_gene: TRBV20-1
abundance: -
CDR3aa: CSAGPGTEAFF
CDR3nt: TGCAGTGCGGGTCCGGGAACTGAAGCTTTCTTT

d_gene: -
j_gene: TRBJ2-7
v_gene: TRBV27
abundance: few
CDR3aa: CASSFLESYEQYF
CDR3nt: TGTGCCAGCAGTTTTTTGGAGTCCTACGAGCAGTACTTC

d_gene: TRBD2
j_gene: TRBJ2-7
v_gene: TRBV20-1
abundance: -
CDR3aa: CSGAGDISYNEQYF
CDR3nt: TGCAGTGGAGCGGGGGATATCTCCTACAATGAGCAGTACTTC

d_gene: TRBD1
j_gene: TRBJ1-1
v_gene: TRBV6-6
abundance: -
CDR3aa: CASRDSGQGGMKAFF
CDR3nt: TGTGCCAGCAGGGACTCCGGACAGGGGGGAATGAAAGCTTTCTTT

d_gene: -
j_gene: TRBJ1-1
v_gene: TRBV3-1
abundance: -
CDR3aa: CASSPMGGTEAFF
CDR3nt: TGTGCCAGCAGTCCGATGGGGGGCACTGAAGCTTTCTTT

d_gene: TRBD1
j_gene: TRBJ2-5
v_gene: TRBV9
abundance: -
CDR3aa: CASSVGGQDQETQYF
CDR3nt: TGTGCCAGCAGCGTAGGAGGACAGGATCAAGAGACCCAGTACTTC

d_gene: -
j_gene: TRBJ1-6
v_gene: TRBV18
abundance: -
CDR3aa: CASSPNRANSPPHF
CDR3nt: TGTGCCAGCTCACCAAACAGGGCCAATTCACCCCCCCACTTT

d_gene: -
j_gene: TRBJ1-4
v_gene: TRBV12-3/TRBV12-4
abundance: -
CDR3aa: CASSPTGMDSEKLFF
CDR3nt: TGTGCCAGCAGTCCTACAGGGATGGATAGTGAAAAACTGTTTTTT

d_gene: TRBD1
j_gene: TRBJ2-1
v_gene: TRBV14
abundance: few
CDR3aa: CASSQPGQSYNEQFF
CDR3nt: TGTGCCAGCAGCCAGCCGGGACAGTCCTACAATGAGCAGTTCTTC

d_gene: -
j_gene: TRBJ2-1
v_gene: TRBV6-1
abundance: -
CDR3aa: CASSRVGPLDPYNEQFF
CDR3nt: TGTGCCAGCAGCCGGGTCGGGCCCCTGGACCCCTACAATGAGCAGTTCTTC

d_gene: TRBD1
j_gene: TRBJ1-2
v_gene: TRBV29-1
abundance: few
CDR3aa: CSVEEGTGNNGYTF
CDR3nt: TGCAGCGTTGAAGAGGGGACAGGGAACAATGGCTACACCTTC

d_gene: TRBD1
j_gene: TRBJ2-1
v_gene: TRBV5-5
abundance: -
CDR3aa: CASSLADKRQGYHEQFF
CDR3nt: TGTGCCAGCAGTCTGGCCGATAAACGACAGGGCTACCATGAGCAGTTCTTC

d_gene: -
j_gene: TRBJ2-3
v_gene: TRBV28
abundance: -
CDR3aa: CASKKRDGGTDTQYF
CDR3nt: TGTGCCAGCAAGAAGAGGGACGGGGGCACAGATACGCAGTATTTT

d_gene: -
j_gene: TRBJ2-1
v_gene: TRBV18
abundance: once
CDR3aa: CASSLTGIGGALHEQFF
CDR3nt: TGTGCCAGCTCCCTTACAGGAATTGGGGGGGCCCTCCATGAGCAGTTCTTC

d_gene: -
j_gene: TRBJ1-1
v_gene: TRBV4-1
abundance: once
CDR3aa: CANNPLHSGGTEAFF
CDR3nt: TGCGCCAACAACCCCCTCCATTCGGGGGGCACTGAAGCTTTCTTT

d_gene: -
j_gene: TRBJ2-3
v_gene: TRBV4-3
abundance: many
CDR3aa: CASSHELTGGNTDTQYF
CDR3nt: TGCGCCAGCAGCCACGAACTTACAGGCGGGAACACAGATACGCAGTATTTT

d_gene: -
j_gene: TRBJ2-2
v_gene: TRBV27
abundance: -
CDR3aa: CASSRGLANTGELFF
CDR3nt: TGTGCCAGTTCACGGGGGCTGGCGAACACCGGGGAGCTGTTTTTT

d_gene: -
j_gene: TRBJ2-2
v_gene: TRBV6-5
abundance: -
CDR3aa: CASSYSMAGSTGELFF
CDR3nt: TGTGCCAGCAGTTACTCGATGGCGGGGTCTACCGGGGAGCTGTTTTTT

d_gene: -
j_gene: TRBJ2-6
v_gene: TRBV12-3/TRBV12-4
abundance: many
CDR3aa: CASRPYSLISGANVLTF
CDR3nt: TGTGCCAGCCGCCCCTACAGTTTGATCTCTGGGGCCAACGTCCTGACTTTC

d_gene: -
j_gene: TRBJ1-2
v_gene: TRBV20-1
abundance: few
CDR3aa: CSARDRGTDYGYTF
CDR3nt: TGCAGTGCTAGAGATCGGGGGACGGACTATGGCTACACCTTC

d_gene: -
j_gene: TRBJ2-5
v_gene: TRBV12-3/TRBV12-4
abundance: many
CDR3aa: CASSSDSQETQYF
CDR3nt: TGCGCCAGCAGCTCGGACAGTCAAGAGACCCAGTACTTC

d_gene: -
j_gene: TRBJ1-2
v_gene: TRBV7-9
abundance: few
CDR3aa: CASSPLRFPTGPYGYTF
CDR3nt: TGTGCCAGCAGCCCCCTTAGGTTCCCCACAGGCCCTTATGGCTACACCTTC

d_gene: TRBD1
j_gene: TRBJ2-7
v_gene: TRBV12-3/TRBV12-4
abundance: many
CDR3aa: CASGRGTGLYEQYF
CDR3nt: TGTGCCAGCGGGCGAGGGACAGGGCTTTACGAGCAGTACTTC

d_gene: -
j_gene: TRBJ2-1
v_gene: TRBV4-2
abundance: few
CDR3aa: CASSPARQAYNEQFF
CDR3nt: TGTGCCAGCAGCCCGGCCCGACAGGCCTACAATGAGCAGTTCTTC

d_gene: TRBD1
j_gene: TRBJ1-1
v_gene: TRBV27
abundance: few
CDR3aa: CASSPTGQGVPTETFF
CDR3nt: TGTGCCAGCAGTCCTACTGGACAGGGGGTCCCCACTGAAACTTTCTTT

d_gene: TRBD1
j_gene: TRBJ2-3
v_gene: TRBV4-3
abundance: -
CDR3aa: CASSQWGTGVTDTQYF
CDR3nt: TGCGCCAGCAGCCAGTGGGGTACAGGGGTGACAGATACGCAGTATTTT

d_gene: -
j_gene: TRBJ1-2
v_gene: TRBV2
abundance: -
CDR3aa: CASSESQGNGYTF
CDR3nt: TGTGCCAGCAGTGAAAGCCAGGGCAATGGCTACACCTTC

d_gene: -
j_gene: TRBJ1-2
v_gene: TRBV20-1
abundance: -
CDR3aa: CSADAGDAGYTF
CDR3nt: TGCAGTGCTGACGCAGGAGACGCTGGCTACACCTTC

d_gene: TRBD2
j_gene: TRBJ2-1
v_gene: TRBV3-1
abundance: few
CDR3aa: CASSQDELAGGYEQFF
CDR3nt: TGTGCCAGCAGCCAAGATGAACTAGCGGGGGGATATGAGCAGTTCTTC

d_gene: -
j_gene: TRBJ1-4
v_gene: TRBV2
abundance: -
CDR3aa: CASRRTTTGPKLFF
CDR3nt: TGTGCCAGCAGGCGGACCACTACAGGACCAAAACTGTTTTTT

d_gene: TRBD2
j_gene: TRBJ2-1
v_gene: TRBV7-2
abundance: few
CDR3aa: CASSLGGLDVNEQFF
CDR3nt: TGTGCCAGCAGCTTAGGGGGACTAGACGTCAATGAGCAGTTCTTC

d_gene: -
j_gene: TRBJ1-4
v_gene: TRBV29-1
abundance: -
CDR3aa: CSVGQGWADNEKLFF
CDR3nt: TGCAGCGTTGGTCAGGGCTGGGCCGATAATGAAAAACTGTTTTTT

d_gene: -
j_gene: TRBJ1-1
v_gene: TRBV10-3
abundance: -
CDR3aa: CAISESSGVAEAFF
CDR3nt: TGTGCCATCAGTGAGTCATCAGGGGTGGCTGAAGCTTTCTTT

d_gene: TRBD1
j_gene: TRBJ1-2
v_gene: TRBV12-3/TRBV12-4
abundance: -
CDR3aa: CASSLNGGGHGYTF
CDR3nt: TGTGCCAGCAGTTTGAATGGAGGGGGCCACGGCTACACCTTC